The table lists the clone carrying this T cell receptor beta chain with a count of one. Its antigen is unidentified. With 60 Vbeta and 13 Jbeta primers, the PCR was carried out. Method: immunoSEQ multiplex PCR; TCRdb's copy keeps in-frame clones and lacks some. The sample contains about 160,000 clones, about 76% of which appear only once. Healthy people donating bone marrow made up the donors. This donor's record omits CMV serostatus. The CDR3 is 16 residues long. Trimming pared 6 bases from V and 7 bases from J, leaving 25 bases between. Germline CDR1 reads MNHEY; CDR2 reads SMNVEV (reference sequence). This entry is derived from a study of cytomegalovirus exposure and HLA in healthy donors. General study findings and limits: The productive fraction for most TCR beta V segments was about 87% or about 30% in an earlier analysis. For most subjects, TCR beta sequences were reported to predict HLA-A and HLA-B alleles with accuracy.

Sample: PBMCs. The chain has TRBV27 and TRBJ2-7; weak D call: TRBD2 (5 bases). The source of this sequence is a human donor in good health. CDR3 coding DNA: TGTGCCAGCAGCCTCTCCCCTCACGAACCCCCGGGGGAGCAGTACTTC. Translated, it gives CASSLSPHEPPGEQYF.